The rows below give T cell receptor beta chains drawn from one sample of a study of blood T cell repertoires in COVID-19. This table comes from immunoSEQ multiplex PCR, and its TCRdb copy is limited to in-frame clones, with some not included. The sample shows roughly 49,000 clones, 85% to 95% of them seen only once. Sequenced: peripheral blood. The receptors originated from a man between 60 and 75 years old with COVID-19, enrolled during active disease. CDR3s include the opening cysteine and the closing phenylalanine or tryptophan. D genes are given only for firm matches. Size is omitted from some rows. Given values are once, few, many or a class for expanded clones.

CDR3 DNA,CDR3 protein,clone size,D gene,V gene,J gene,CDR3 length
TGTGCCAGTAGTACTAGGGGACAGGGGATCCCCAACCGGGGTGAAAAACTGTTTTTT,CASSTRGQGIPNRGEKLFF,.,TRBD1,TRBV19,TRBJ1-4,19
TGTGCCAGCAGACTTCAACTAGCGGGGGTCTACGAGCAGTACTTC,CASRLQLAGVYEQYF,.,TRBD2,TRBV27,TRBJ2-7,15
TGCAGCGTTGAAGATCTGGGCAGGGTCGAGCAGTACTTC,CSVEDLGRVEQYF,.,.,TRBV29-1,TRBJ2-7,13
TGTGCCAGCAGTGAAACACTGACACCCTCCTACAATGAGCAGTTCTTC,CASSETLTPSYNEQFF,.,.,TRBV6-1,TRBJ2-1,16
TGTGCCAGCAGCCGCGGCGGTCGAGGCACTGAAGCTTTCTTT,CASSRGGRGTEAFF,.,.,TRBV6-5,TRBJ1-1,14
TGCGCCAGCAGCCTCAACGTAGCTAGCGGGGGGGCGAACATTCAGTACTTC,CASSLNVASGGANIQYF,.,TRBD2,TRBV4-1,TRBJ2-4,17
TGTGCCAGCAGAGCCACTAGCGGGAGAGACAATGAGCAGTTCTTC,CASRATSGRDNEQFF,.,TRBD2,TRBV6-5,TRBJ2-1,15
TGTGCCAGCAGCTTGGTTCGGCAGGTCAATCAGCCCCAGCATTTT,CASSLVRQVNQPQHF,.,.,TRBV5-8,TRBJ1-5,15
TGTGCCAGTACTCCCTACCCAGGGGCCACGATTAGCAATCAGCCCCAGCATTTT,CASTPYPGATISNQPQHF,.,.,TRBV19,TRBJ1-5,18
TGTGCCAGCAGCTTGTTAGACGGGAACTATGGCTACACCTTC,CASSLLDGNYGYTF,once,.,TRBV7-8,TRBJ1-2,14
TGTGCCAGCAGCCCCCTTAATTCGGGGGGCTATGGAAACACCATATATTTT,CASSPLNSGGYGNTIYF,.,.,TRBV3-1/TRBV3-2,TRBJ1-3,17
TGTGCCAGCAGCCCTCAGACAGGAACTAACTCACCCCTCCACTTT,CASSPQTGTNSPLHF,.,.,TRBV14,TRBJ1-6,15
TGTGCCAGCAGCGCCTCAGCGGGGGCCTTCACAGATACGCAGTATTTT,CASSASAGAFTDTQYF,.,TRBD2,TRBV9,TRBJ2-3,16
TGTGCCAGCATAAGGGACAGGGAACCCTATGGCTACACCTTC,CASIRDREPYGYTF,.,TRBD1,TRBV6-5,TRBJ1-2,14
TGCGCCAGCAGCCAAGCCCGGGGTATTGAAGCTTTCTTT,CASSQARGIEAFF,.,.,TRBV4-1,TRBJ1-1,13
TGTGCCACCAGCAGAGATCAAGGGCGGGTGACTGAAGCTTTCTTT,CATSRDQGRVTEAFF,.,.,TRBV15,TRBJ1-1,15
TGTGCCAGCAGTTTGAGGAATGGCTACACCTTC,CASSLRNGYTF,.,.,TRBV28,TRBJ1-2,11
TGTGCCAGCAGAAGGGACAGACTGAACACTGAAGCTTTCTTT,CASRRDRLNTEAFF,once,TRBD1,TRBV28,TRBJ1-1,14
TGCGCCAGCAGCCCCCGGGGGTTCGATAATTCACCCCTCCACTTT,CASSPRGFDNSPLHF,.,.,TRBV5-1,TRBJ1-6,15
TGCGCCAGCAGCCACAGGAATTCGAACACTGAAGCTTTCTTT,CASSHRNSNTEAFF,.,.,TRBV4-1,TRBJ1-1,14
TGTGCCAGCAGTGATCCCCCTAGATCCTACGAGCAGTACTTC,CASSDPPRSYEQYF,.,.,TRBV25-1,TRBJ2-7,14
TGTGCCAGCAGGCCCGGGGGATCGACTAATGAAAAACTGTTTTTT,CASRPGGSTNEKLFF,.,.,TRBV5-4,TRBJ1-4,15
TGTGCCAGTATCAAAGGGGGGACAGCCCAAGAGACCCAGTACTTC,CASIKGGTAQETQYF,.,.,TRBV19,TRBJ2-5,15
TGTGCCAGCAGCAAAGACCGGGACAGGTCTTACGAGCAGTACTTC,CASSKDRDRSYEQYF,.,TRBD1,TRBV6-5,TRBJ2-7,15
TGTGCCAGCAGCAGACTTGGACAAATGAACACTGAAGCTTTCTTT,CASSRLGQMNTEAFF,.,.,TRBV5-6,TRBJ1-1,15
TGCGCCAGCAGCAGCCAGGGGGCAGGCGGGGAGCTGTTTTTT,CASSSQGAGGELFF,.,TRBD1,TRBV5-1,TRBJ2-2,14
TGTGCCAGCAGTAGCGGTGCCCTTAATGAAAAACTGTTTTTT,CASSSGALNEKLFF,.,.,TRBV27,TRBJ1-4,14
TGTGCCAGCAGCGTTTCCGGGACAGGGCCGCTGCTCAAGGCCTATGGCTACACCTTC,CASSVSGTGPLLKAYGYTF,.,TRBD1,TRBV7-8,TRBJ1-2,19
TGTGCCAGCTCCCTCGGGAGCACAGATACGCAGTATTTT,CASSLGSTDTQYF,.,.,TRBV3-1/TRBV3-2,TRBJ2-3,13
TGCAGCGTTGAAACAGGGTTGAATCAGCCCCAGCATTTT,CSVETGLNQPQHF,.,.,TRBV29-1,TRBJ1-5,13
TGTGCCAGTAGTATAGAAGGTTGGCAGGGATTCAATCAGCCCCAGCATTTT,CASSIEGWQGFNQPQHF,.,.,TRBV19,TRBJ1-5,17
TGTGCCAGCAGTTCTTTTGCGGGGGGGGGCAATGAGCAGTTCTTC,CASSSFAGGGNEQFF,once,TRBD2,TRBV27,TRBJ2-1,15
.,CASTKLAPSWAAGANVLTF,.,.,TRBV21-1,TRBJ2-6,19
TGTGCCAGCACCGGACAGGGGGCTACTCAGCCCCAGCATTTT,CASTGQGATQPQHF,.,TRBD1,TRBV2,TRBJ1-5,14
TGCGCCAGCAGCTTGGGACAGAGCTCCTACGAGCAGTACTTC,CASSLGQSSYEQYF,.,.,TRBV5-1,TRBJ2-7,14
TGTGCCAGCAGCGTAGGAGCGGGAAGCTCCTACAATGAGCAGTTCTTC,CASSVGAGSSYNEQFF,.,TRBD2,TRBV9,TRBJ2-1,16
TGCGCCAGCAGCTTCTCCGGGACAGAGAACACTGAAGCTTTCTTT,CASSFSGTENTEAFF,.,TRBD1,TRBV5-1,TRBJ1-1,15
TGCGCCAGCAGTCGCAATAGCGGGGTTTACGAGCAGTACTTC,CASSRNSGVYEQYF,.,TRBD2,TRBV4-1,TRBJ2-7,14
TGTGCCAGCAACGAACATGGACAGGGTCCCCTCCACTTT,CASNEHGQGPLHF,.,TRBD1,TRBV6-5,TRBJ1-6,13
TGTGCCAGCAGCTCCAGGAATCAGCCCCAGCATTTT,CASSSRNQPQHF,.,.,TRBV5-8,TRBJ1-5,12
TGTGCCAGCAGTCTAGGAAGTTATAGCAATCAGCCCCAGCATTTT,CASSLGSYSNQPQHF,.,.,TRBV27,TRBJ1-5,15
TGCGCCAGCAGCCAACCGACAGGGAACTATGGCTACACCTTC,CASSQPTGNYGYTF,.,TRBD1,TRBV4-1,TRBJ1-2,14
TGTGCCAGCACCCGCGGACAGGGTGATTTTCAGCCCCAGCATTTT,CASTRGQGDFQPQHF,.,TRBD1,TRBV2,TRBJ1-5,15
TGCGCCAGCAGCCAAGGGGCGAGGACAGGGGAACAGTACTTC,CASSQGARTGEQYF,.,TRBD1,TRBV4-1,TRBJ2-7,14
TGTGCCAGCAGCTTAGAGACTAGCAGGAGCTCCTACGAGCAGTACTTC,CASSLETSRSSYEQYF,.,TRBD2,TRBV11-2,TRBJ2-7,16
TGTGCCAGTAACAAACCGGGACAGGCGAACACTGAAGCTTTCTTT,CASNKPGQANTEAFF,.,TRBD1,TRBV19,TRBJ1-1,15
TGTGCCAGCAGCGATAAGAAGACTAGCGGGAGGGGATACGAGCAGTACTTC,CASSDKKTSGRGYEQYF,.,TRBD2,TRBV3-1/TRBV3-2,TRBJ2-7,17
TGTGCCAGCAGCGTAGGCCCCGGGACAGATGCCACTGAAGCTTTCTTT,CASSVGPGTDATEAFF,.,TRBD1,TRBV9,TRBJ1-1,16
TGTGCCAGCAGCCCCAGACACGCTGAGAATTCACCCCTCCACTTT,CASSPRHAENSPLHF,.,.,TRBV7-2,TRBJ1-6,15
TGTGCCAGCACACCTCGGGACAGCCTTAATGAAAAACTGTTTTTT,CASTPRDSLNEKLFF,.,TRBD1,TRBV2,TRBJ1-4,15
TGTGCCAGCAGCAAAGTACGGGTTGAAAAACTGTTTTTT,CASSKVRVEKLFF,once,.,TRBV14,TRBJ1-4,13